This is a list of T cell receptor beta chains from one sample in a study of blood T cell repertoires in COVID-19. Here immunoSEQ multiplex PCR was the method, and the copy in TCRdb shows in-frame clones only, minus some. The data contain fewer than 250,000 clones, around 90% of them seen just once; the ten biggest clones take up roughly 0.79%. Sequencing was done on a sample of peripheral blood. The receptors were gathered from a man aged 25 to 40 with COVID-19, enrolled during active disease. CDR3s include the opening cysteine and the closing phenylalanine or tryptophan. Each record gives: V gene, CDR3 protein.

TRBV10-2	CASSEAGRGNEKLFF
TRBV9	CASSVGASGGAPYNEQFF
TRBV7-6	CASSLIGASGAVTGELFF
TRBV29-1	CSVRGERNYGYTF
TRBV21-1	CASSKTGSGRNEKLFF
TRBV10-2	CASSDSKLAGVADTQYF
TRBV2	CASTRQGANTIYF
TRBV4-1	CASISGGPYNEQFF
TRBV10-1	CASSFTGDSGNTIYF
TRBV2	CASSEAEYTDTQYF
TRBV5-1	CASSLHPYEQYF
TRBV4-1	CASSQPQGGYGYTF
TRBV9	CASSVAGGERHREPSGNTIYF
TRBV6-5	CASCHYSSGGYGYTF
TRBV5-1	CASSLGGSEQYF
TRBV4-1	CASSQIEQGGLNQPQHF
TRBV15	CATSERGPPYGYTF
TRBV18	CASSPLQLYGYTF
TRBV5-4	CASSLGGQGDTGELFF
TRBV2	CASSEGGPTSRSSYF
TRBV5-1	CASSPWSATNEKLFF
TRBV11-2	CASSLVGQKNTEAFF
TRBV7-9	CASSLWADRDRGLGYTF
TRBV5-1	CASTKTTGANTEAFF
TRBV19	CASSPRRQGRDQPQHF
TRBV19	CASSIGTGTYNEQFF
TRBV5-1	CASSLGRATNEKLFF
TRBV7-3	CASSLDPGGTDTQYF
TRBV5-1	CASPRAGLDSPLHF
TRBV19	CASSIRDRDNQPQHF
TRBV4-1	CASSQDFRSEAFF
TRBV10-3	CAISVLGTGRGTGANVLTF
TRBV5-1	CASSLTGTKGEYGYTF
TRBV11-3	CASSLRATDTQYF
TRBV2	CASSDDRGNGELFF
TRBV5-1	CASSLARDRVSYEQYF
TRBV7-2	CASSLSAGVWQPQHF
TRBV19	CASSPLDRGPYGYTF
TRBV5-4	CASSLGGDQYSPLHF
TRBV11-2	CASSSGVGNSPLHF
TRBV6-1	CASSEARGGDYGYTF
TRBV6-5	CAVGRGFSQPQHF
TRBV6-5	CASSYSIAGTYGYTF
TRBV5-1	CASNPDPGGRVNTEAFF
TRBV6-6	CASSPGADTQYF
TRBV7-9	CASSLGSGTGGTDTQYF
TRBV11-2	CASGPYNEQFF
TRBV6-5	CASSLTGNQHQPQHF
TRBV19	CASSIFRSGYTGELFF
TRBV7-2	CASSLGGLSETQYF
TRBV3-1/TRBV3-2	CASSQGGRVSTEAFF
TRBV6-5	CASSYATGENEAFF
TRBV9	CASSEPGQGNSPLHF
TRBV5-4	CASSLGPLPNYEQYF
TRBV27	CASSLMGAHEQFF
TRBV16	CASSQRGYGYTF
TRBV19	CASSIAHIPGDQPQHF